The clone carrying this T cell receptor beta chain was observed a single time. The sample originates from a study of OX40 agonist ivuxolimab in advanced cancers. Across the study: Hepatocellular carcinoma, melanoma, renal cell or head and neck cancer occurred in dose-escalation patients.

Clones were read by immunoSEQ multiplex PCR, and TCRdb kept only the in-frame ones, dropping some. The sample includes about 73,000 clones, 70% to 90% seen only once; the top ten take approximately 0.5%. The CDR3 runs 15 residues. Deletions cut 3 bases from V and 5 bases from J, with 16 bases between. The cohort excluded patients with autoimmune disease history or systemic immunosuppression. This sequence was found in an adult with an advanced solid tumor such as melanoma, head and neck, liver or kidney cancer. The source material was CD4+ or CD8+ T cells sorted from blood, sampled in a trial of the OX40 agonist ivuxolimab. The genes are TRBV23-1 and TRBJ2-5; no clear D. TRBV23-1 is treated as an ORF (open reading frame) with a function not yet certain. This CDR3 reads CASSHAEIIEETQYF. CDR3 sequence (DNA): TGCGCCAGCAGTCACGCCGAAATCATAGAGGAGACCCAGTACTTC.